This TCR beta chain was recovered during a study of blood T cell repertoires in COVID-19. On the study more broadly: Both acute and convalescent COVID-19 samples were obtained from the United States, Italy and Spain. T cells, B-cell-depleted T cells, or PBMCs supplied cDNA or gDNA.

The CDR3 runs 15 residues. CDR1 is SGHAT and CDR2 is FQNNGV in the germline V gene. V dropped 1 base and J dropped 3; count of bases not matched to a gene: 6. Donors of Cohort 3 who recovered were those that had two negative PCRs, clearance, or symptom resolution. Source study methods: Nucleated cell counts were estimated from reference gene primer amplification. The assay was immunoSEQ multiplex PCR, and TCRdb's table has in-frame clones only and misses some. The DNA gave D and trimming, while V, J and clone size come from that table. The repertoire holds a few hundred thousand clones, around 86% seen once, with about 4.6% in the top ten.

The source of this sequence is a young man who had recovered from COVID-19. This chain uses TRBV11-2 with TRBJ2-7, with 7 bases matching TRBD1. The specimen sequenced was PBMCs or T cells enriched from blood (not recorded which). The CDR3 DNA reads as TGTGCCAGCAGCTTAGGAGGAACAGGGGTCTACGAGCAGTACTTC. Protein sequence: CASSLGGTGVYEQYF.